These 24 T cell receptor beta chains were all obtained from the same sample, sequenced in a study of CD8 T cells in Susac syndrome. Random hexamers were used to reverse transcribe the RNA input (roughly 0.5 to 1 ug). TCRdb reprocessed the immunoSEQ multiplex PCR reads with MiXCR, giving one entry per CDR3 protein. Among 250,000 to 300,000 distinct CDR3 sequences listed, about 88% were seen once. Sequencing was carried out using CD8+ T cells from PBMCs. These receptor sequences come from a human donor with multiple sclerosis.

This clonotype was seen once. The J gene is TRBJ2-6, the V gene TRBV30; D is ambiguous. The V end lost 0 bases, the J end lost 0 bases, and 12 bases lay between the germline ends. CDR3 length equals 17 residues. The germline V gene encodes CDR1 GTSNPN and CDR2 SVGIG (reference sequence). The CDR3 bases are TGTGCCTGGAGTGTAGGGTTAGGCCGCTCTGGGGCCAACGTCCTGACTTTC. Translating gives CAWSVGLGRSGANVLTF.

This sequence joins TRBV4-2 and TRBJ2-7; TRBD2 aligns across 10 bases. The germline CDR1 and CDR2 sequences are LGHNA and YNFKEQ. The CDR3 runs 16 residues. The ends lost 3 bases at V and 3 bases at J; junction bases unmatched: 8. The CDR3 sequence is CASSHRSGRARYEQYF. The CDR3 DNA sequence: TGTGCCAGCAGCCATAGAAGCGGGAGGGCCCGCTACGAGCAGTACTTC.

The CDR3 region has the DNA TGTGCCTGGAGGAGGCAAGGAGCCTACGAGCAGTACTTC. Its protein product is CAWRRQGAYEQYF. V usage is TRBV30 and J usage is TRBJ2-7; D remains ambiguous. Germline lookup yields CDR1 GTSNPN and CDR2 SVGIG (reference sequence). This CDR3 comprises 13 residues. Trimming shortened V by 3 bases and J by 2 bases, and 11 bases separated the two germline ends.

CDR3 protein: CASSGRMWGRDTEAFF. In DNA form, the CDR3 reads TGTGCCAGCAGTGGTCGAATGTGGGGACGGGACACTGAAGCTTTCTTT. The rearrangement joins TRBV2 to TRBJ1-1, with a possible D match to TRBD1 (5 bases). Trimming shortened V by 4 bases and J by 3 bases, and 18 bases separated the two germline ends. CDR1 is SNHLY and CDR2 is FYNNEI in the germline V gene. This CDR3 comprises 16 residues.

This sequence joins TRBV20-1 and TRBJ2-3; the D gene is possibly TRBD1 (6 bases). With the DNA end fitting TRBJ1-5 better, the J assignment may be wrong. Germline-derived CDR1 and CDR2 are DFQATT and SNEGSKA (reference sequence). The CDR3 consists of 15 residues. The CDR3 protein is CSARADRSSTDTQHF. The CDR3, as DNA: TGCAGTGCTAGGGCGGACAGATCTAGCACAGATACGCAGCATTTT.

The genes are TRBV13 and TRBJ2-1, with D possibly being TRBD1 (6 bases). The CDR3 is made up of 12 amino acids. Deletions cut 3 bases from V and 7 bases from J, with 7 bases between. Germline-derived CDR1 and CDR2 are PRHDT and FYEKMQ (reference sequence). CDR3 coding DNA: TGTGCCAGCAGCTTCACAGGGAATGAGCAGTTCTTC. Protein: CASSFTGNEQFF. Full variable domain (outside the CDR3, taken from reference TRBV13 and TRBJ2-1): AAGVIQSPRHLIKEKRETATLKCYPIPRHDTVYWYQQGPGQDPQFLISFYEKMQSDKGSIPDRFSAQQFSDYHSELNMSSLELGDSALYFCASSFTGNEQFFGPGTRLTVL.

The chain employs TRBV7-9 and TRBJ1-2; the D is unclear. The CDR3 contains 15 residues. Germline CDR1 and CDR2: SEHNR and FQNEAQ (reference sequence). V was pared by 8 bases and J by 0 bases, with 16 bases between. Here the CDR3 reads CASVAAGGSNYGYTF. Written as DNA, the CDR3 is TGTGCCAGCGTCGCTGCCGGCGGCTCTAACTATGGCTACACCTTC.

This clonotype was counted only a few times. In nucleotides, the CDR3 is TGTGCCAGCAGTTCCGGGGCCCGGGCCCACGAGCAGTACTTC. It encodes CASSSGARAHEQYF. V gene TRBV27 combines with J gene TRBJ2-7; the D call may be TRBD1 or TRBD2 (5 bases each). Germline values: CDR1 MNHEY, CDR2 SMNVEV (reference sequence). This CDR3 comprises 14 residues. Trimming removed 4 bases at V and 5 bases at J, with 15 bases between.

The DNA of the CDR3 is TGCGCCAGCAGCGGGACAGTCCTTAGGGAGACCCAGTACTTC. This gives the protein CASSGTVLRETQYF. The chain employs TRBV4-1 and TRBJ2-5, with TRBD1 matching 7 bases. This CDR3 region has 14 residues. J lost 5 bases, V lost 5 bases, and 8 bases had no gene match. Germline V gene sequence: CDR1 MGHRA, CDR2 YSYEKL.

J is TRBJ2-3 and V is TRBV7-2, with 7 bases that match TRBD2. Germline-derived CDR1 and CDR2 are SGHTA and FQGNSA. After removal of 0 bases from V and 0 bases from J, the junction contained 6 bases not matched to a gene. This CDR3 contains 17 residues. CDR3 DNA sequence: TGTGCCAGCAGCTTAGCGGCGCTAGCGGAGAGCACAGATACGCAGTATTTT. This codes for CASSLAALAESTDTQYF.

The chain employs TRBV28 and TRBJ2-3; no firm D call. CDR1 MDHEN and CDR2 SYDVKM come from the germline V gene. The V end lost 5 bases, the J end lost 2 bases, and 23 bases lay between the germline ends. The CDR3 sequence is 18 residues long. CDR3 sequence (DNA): TGTGCCAGCAGTCCCCGCTACGGGCACGAAACCCTCACAGATACGCAGTATTTT. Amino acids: CASSPRYGHETLTDTQYF.

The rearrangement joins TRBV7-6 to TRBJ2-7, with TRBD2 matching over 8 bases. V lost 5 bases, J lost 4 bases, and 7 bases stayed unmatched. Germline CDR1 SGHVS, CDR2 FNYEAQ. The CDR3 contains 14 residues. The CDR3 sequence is CASSPSGRGYEQYF. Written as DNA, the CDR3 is TGTGCCAGCAGCCCGAGCGGGAGAGGTTACGAGCAGTACTTC.

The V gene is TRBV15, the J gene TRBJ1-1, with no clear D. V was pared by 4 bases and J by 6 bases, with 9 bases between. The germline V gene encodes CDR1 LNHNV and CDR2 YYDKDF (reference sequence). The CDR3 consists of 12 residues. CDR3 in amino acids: CATSTVVSEAFF. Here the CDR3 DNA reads TGTGCCACCAGCACGGTTGTATCTGAAGCTTTCTTT.

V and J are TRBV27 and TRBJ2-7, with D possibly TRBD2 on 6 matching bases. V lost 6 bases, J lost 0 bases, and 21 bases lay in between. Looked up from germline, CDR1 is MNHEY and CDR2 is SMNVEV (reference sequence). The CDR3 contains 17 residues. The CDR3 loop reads CASSNPGPAGPSYEQYF. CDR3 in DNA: TGTGCCAGCAGCAACCCTGGTCCCGCGGGACCCTCCTACGAGCAGTACTTC.

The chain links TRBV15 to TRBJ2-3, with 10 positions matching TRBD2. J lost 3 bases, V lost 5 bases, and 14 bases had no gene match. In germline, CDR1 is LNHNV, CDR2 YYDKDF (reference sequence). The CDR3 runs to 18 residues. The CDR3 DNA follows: TGTGCCACCAGCCTCCACCGGACTAGCGGAACCATTACAGATACGCAGTATTTT. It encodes CATSLHRTSGTITDTQYF.

The CDR3 nucleotides are TGTGCCAGCAGTTCAGGGGTTACTAATGAGCAGTTCTTC. Its protein is CASSSGVTNEQFF. This chain joins TRBV12-3 or TRBV12-4 and TRBJ2-1, with a tentative D call TRBD1 (6 bases). Trimming removed 4 bases at V and 7 bases at J, with 11 bases between. This CDR3 comprises 13 residues.

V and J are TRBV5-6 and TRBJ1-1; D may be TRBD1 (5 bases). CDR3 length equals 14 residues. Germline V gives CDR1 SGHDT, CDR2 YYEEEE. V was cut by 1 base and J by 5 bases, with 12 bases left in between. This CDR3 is CASSLWGSGTEAFF. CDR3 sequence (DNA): TGTGCCAGCAGCTTGTGGGGGTCGGGGACTGAAGCTTTCTTT.

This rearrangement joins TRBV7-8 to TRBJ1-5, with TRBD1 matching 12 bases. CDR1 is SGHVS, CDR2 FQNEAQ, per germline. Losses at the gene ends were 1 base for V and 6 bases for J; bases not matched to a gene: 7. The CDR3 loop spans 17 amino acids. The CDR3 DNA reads TGTGCCAGCAGCTTAGTGGGACAGGGGGCCCCTAGTCAGCCCCAGCATTTT. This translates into CASSLVGQGAPSQPQHF.

The CDR3, as DNA: TGTGCCAGCAGCTTGGAAGACAGGGACTATGGCTACACCTTC. Its protein is CASSLEDRDYGYTF. This chain uses TRBV7-9 with TRBJ1-2; 7 bases are shared with TRBD1. This CDR3 has 14 residues. Germline CDR1 SEHNR, CDR2 FQNEAQ (reference sequence). The trim removed 3 bases at V and 3 bases at J, leaving 4 bases unmatched.

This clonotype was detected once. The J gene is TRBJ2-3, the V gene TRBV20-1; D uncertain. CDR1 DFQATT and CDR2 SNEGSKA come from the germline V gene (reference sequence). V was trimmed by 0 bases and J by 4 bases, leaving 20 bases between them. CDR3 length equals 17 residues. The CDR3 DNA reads TGCAGTGCTAGAGACCCAGTTTACGGGTATGGTTCAGATACGCAGTATTTT. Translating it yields CSARDPVYGYGSDTQYF.

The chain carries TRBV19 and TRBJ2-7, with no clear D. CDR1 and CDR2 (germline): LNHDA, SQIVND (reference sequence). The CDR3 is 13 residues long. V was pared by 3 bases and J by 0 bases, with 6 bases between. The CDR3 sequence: CASSIESSYEQYF. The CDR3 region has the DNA TGTGCCAGTAGTATCGAAAGCTCCTACGAGCAGTACTTC.

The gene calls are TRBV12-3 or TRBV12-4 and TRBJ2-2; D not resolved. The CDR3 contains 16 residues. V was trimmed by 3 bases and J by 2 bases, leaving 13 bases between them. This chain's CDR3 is CASSLFVRLNTGELFF. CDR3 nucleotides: TGTGCCAGCAGTTTGTTTGTGCGACTTAACACCGGGGAGCTGTTTTTT.

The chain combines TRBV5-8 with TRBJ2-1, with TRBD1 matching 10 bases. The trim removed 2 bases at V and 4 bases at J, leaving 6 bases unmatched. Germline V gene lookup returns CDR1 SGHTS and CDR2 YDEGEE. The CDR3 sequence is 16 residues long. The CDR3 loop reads CASSLRGTGAYNEQFF. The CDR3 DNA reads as TGTGCCAGCAGCTTACGCGGGACAGGGGCATACAATGAGCAGTTCTTC.

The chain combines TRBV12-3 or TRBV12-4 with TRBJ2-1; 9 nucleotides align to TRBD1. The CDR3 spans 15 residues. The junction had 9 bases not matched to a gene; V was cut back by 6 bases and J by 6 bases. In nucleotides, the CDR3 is TGTGCCAGCAGCTCCCGACAGGGGGACGTCAATGAGCAGTTCTTC. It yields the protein CASSSRQGDVNEQFF.